The source of this T cell receptor (beta chain) is a study of T-cell reconstitution after alpha-beta-depleted transplantation in children. This sample's TCRbeta library carried unique molecular identifier barcodes. TCRdb re-called the PCR reads through MiXCR, storing one row per CDR3 protein. The table includes hundreds of thousands of distinct CDR3 sequences, approximately 12% detected once. V was shortened by 5 bases and J by 0 bases, with 17 bases between the two germline ends. Germline loops: CDR1 DFQATT, CDR2 SNEGSKA (reference sequence). CDR3 length: 16 amino acids. This clonotype was counted at least ten times.

The receptor was derived from a human donor who donated a stem cell graft to a child with combined immunodeficiency. Source: PBMCs from the stem cell graft donor, taken from the stem cell graft. This chain links TRBV20-1 with TRBJ2-1; perhaps D is TRBD1 or TRBD2 (7 bases each). CDR3 coding DNA: TGCAGTGCTTGGGTGACAGGGAGGGGCTCCTACAATGAGCAGTTCTTC. Its protein is CSAWVTGRGSYNEQFF.